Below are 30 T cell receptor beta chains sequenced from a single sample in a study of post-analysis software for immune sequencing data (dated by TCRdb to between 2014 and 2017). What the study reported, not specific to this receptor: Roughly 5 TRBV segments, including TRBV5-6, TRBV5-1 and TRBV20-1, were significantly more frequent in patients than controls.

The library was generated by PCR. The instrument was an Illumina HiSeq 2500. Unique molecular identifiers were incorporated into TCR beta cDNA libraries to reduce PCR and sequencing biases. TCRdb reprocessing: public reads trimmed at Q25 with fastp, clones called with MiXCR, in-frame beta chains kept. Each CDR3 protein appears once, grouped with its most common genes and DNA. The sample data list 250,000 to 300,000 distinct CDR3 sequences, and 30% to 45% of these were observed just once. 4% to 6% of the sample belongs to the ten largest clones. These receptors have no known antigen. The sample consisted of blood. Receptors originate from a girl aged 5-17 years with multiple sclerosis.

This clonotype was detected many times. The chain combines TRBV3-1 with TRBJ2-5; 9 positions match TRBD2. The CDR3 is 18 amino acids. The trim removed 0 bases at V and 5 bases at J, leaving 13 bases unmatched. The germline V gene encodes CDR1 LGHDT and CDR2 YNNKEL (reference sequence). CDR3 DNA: TGTGCCAGCAGCCAAGAAGGTGGCGGGGGGGCCTGGTGGGAGACCCAGTACTTC. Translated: CASSQEGGGGAWWETQYF.

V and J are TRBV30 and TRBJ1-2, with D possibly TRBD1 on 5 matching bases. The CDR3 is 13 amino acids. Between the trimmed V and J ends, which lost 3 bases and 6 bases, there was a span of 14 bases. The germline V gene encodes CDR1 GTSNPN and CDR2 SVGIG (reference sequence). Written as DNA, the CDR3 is TGTGCCTGGAGCCAGGCCCCAGGGAATGGCTACACCTTC. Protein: CAWSQAPGNGYTF.

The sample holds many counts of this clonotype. CDR3 bases: TGCAGTGCGGGTACGGCTACGGGGGGGGCCAACGTCCTGACTTTC. This translates into CSAGTATGGANVLTF. This chain joins TRBV20-1 and TRBJ2-6, with D perhaps TRBD2 (5 bases). V gave up 6 bases and J gave up 4 bases, with 16 bases separating them. The CDR3 consists of 15 residues. CDR1 and CDR2 (germline): DFQATT, SNEGSKA (reference sequence).

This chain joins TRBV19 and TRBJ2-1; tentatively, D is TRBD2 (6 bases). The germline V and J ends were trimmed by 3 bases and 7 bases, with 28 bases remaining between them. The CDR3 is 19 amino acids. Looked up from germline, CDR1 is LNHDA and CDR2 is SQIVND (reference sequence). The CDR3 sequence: CASSMKRDGSSTRGNEQFF. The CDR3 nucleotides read TGTGCCAGTAGTATGAAAAGGGACGGATCTTCGACCCGGGGGAATGAGCAGTTCTTC.

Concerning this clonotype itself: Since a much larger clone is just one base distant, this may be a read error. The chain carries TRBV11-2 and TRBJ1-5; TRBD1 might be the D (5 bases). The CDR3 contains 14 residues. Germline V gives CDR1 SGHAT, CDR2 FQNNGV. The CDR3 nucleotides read TGTGCCAGCATCTTAGGGGACGGCCATCAGCCCCAGCATTTT. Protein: CASILGDGHQPQHF.

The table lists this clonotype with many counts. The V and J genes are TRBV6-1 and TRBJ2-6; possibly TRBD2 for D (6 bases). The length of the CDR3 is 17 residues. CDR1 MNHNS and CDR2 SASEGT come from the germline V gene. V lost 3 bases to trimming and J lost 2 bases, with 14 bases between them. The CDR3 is CASSEVAGSAGANVLTF. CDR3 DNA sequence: TGTGCCAGCAGTGAGGTGGCGGGATCGGCTGGGGCCAACGTCCTGACTTTC.

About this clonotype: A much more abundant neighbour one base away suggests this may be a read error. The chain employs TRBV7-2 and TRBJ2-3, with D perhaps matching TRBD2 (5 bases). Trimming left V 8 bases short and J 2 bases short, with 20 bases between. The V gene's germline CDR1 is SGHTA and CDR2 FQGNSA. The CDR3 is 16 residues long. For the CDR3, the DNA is TGTGCCAGCGGCCAGATCATAGGAGGAGCCACAGATACGCAGTATTTT. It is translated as CASGQIIGGATDTQYF.

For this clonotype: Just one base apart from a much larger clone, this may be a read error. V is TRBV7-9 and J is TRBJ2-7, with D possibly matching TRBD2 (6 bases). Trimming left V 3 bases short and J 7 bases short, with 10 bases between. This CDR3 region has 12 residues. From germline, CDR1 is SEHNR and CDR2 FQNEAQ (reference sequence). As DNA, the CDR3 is TGTGCCAGCAGCTTCTGGGGGGATGAGCAGTACTTC. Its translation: CASSFWGDEQYF.

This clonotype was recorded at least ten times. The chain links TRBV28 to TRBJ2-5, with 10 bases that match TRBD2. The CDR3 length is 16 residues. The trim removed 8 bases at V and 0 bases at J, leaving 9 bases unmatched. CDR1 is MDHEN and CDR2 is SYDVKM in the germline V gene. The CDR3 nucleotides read TGTGCCAGCTTCCCTAGCGGGGGCTGGTACCAAGAGACCCAGTACTTC. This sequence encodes CASFPSGGWYQETQYF.

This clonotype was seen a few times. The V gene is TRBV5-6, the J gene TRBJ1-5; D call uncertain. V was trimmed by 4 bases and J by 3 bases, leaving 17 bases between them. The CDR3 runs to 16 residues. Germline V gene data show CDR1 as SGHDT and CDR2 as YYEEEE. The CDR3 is CASSTTRASDNQPQHF. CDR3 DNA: TGTGCCAGCAGCACAACACGAGCTTCGGACAATCAGCCCCAGCATTTT.

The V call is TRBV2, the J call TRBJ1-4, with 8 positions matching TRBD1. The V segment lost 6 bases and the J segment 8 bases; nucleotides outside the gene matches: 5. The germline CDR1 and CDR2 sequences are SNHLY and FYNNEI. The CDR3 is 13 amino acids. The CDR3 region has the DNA TGTGCCAGCAGCCAGACAGGGGACGAAAAACTGTTTTTT. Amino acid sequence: CASSQTGDEKLFF.

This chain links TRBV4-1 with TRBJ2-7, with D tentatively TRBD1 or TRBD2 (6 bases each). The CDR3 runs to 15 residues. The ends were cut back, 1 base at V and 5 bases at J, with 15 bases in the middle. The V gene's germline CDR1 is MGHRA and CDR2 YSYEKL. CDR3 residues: CASSQVAGQRDEQYF. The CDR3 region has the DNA TGCGCCAGCAGCCAAGTCGCTGGACAGCGGGACGAGCAGTACTTC.

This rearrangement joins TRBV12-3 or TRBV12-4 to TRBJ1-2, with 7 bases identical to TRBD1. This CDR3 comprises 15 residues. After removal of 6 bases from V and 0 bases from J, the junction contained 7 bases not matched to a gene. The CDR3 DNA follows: TGTGCCAGCAGCATTAACAGGGGATCTAACTATGGCTACACCTTC. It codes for CASSINRGSNYGYTF.

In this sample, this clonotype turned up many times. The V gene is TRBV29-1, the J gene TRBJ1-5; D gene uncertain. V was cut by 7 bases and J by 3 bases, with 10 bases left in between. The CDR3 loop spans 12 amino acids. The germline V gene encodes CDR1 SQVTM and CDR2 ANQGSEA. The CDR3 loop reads CSAGLDNQPQHF. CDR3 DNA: TGCAGCGCCGGGTTGGACAATCAGCCCCAGCATTTT.

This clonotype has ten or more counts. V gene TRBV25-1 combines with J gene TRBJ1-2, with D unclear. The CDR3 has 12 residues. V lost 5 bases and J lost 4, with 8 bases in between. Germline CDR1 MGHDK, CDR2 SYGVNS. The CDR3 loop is CASSRIPYGYTF. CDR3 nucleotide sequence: TGTGCCAGCAGTCGGATTCCCTATGGCTACACCTTC.

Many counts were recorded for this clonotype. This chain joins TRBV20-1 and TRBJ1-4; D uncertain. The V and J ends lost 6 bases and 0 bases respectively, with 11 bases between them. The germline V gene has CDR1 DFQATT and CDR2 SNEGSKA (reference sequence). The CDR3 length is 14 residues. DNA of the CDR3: TGCAGTGCCCCCGTCGACGCAACTAATGAAAAACTGTTTTTT. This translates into CSAPVDATNEKLFF.

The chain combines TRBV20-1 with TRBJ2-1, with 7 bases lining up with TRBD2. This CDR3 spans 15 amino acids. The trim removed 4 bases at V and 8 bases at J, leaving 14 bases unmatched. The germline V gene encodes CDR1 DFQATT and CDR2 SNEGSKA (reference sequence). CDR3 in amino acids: CSATGGRYLNDEQFF. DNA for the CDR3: TGCAGTGCTACGGGGGGTAGATATTTAAACGATGAGCAGTTCTTC.

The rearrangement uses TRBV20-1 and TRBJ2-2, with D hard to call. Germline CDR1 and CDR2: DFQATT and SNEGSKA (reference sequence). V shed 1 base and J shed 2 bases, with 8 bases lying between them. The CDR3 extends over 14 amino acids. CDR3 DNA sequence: TGCAGTGCTAGAGGTGACGGCAACACCGGGGAGCTGTTTTTT. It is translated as CSARGDGNTGELFF.

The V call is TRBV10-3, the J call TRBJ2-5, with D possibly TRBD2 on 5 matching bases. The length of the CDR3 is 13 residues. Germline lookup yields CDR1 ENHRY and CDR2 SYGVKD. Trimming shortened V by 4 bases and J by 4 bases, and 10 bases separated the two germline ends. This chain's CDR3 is CAISVSGLETQYF. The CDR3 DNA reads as TGTGCCATCAGTGTATCGGGGTTAGAGACCCAGTACTTC.

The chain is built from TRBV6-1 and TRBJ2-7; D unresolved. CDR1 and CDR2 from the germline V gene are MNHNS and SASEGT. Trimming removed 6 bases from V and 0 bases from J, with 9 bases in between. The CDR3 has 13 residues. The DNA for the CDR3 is TGTGCCAGCAGCGTGACAATCTCCTACGAGCAGTACTTC. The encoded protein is CASSVTISYEQYF.

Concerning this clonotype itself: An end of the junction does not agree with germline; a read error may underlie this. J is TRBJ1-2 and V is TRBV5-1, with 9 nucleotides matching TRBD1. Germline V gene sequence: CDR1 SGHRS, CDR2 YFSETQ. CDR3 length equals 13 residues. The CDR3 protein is CANSKRTGDGYTF. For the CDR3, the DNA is TGCGCCAACAGCAAACGGACAGGGGATGGCTACACCTTC.

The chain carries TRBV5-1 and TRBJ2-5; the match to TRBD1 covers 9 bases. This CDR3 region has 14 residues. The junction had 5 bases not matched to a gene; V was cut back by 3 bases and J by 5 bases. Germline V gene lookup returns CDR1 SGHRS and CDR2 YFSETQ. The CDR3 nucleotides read TGCGCCAGCAGCTGGACAGGGGAGGGTGAGACCCAGTACTTC. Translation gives CASSWTGEGETQYF. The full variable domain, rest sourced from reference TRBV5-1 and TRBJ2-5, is KAGVTQTPRYLIKTRGQQVTLSCSPISGHRSVSWYQQTPGQGLQFLFEYFSETQRNKGNFPGRFSGRQFSNSRSEMNVSTLELGDSALYLCASSWTGEGETQYFGPGTRLLVL.

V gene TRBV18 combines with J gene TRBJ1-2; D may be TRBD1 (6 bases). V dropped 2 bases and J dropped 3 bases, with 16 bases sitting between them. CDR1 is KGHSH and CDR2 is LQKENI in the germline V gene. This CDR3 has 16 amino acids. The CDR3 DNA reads TGTGCCAGCTCACCAGACTTTGGCAGGGGACACTATGGCTACACCTTC. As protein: CASSPDFGRGHYGYTF.

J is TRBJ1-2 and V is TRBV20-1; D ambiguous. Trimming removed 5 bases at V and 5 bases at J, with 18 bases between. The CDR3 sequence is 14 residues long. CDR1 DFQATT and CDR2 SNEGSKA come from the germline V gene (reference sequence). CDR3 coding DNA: TGCAGTGCTTCGGACCCAGGCTTTCAGTATGGCTACACCTTC. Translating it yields CSASDPGFQYGYTF.

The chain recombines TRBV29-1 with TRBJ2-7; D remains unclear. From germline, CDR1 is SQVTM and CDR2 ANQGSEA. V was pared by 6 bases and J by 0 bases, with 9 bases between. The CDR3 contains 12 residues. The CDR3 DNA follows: TGCAGCGTCTCTAGAAGCTCCTACGAGCAGTACTTC. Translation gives CSVSRSSYEQYF.

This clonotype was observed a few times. The CDR3 loop reads CASSLVGNEKLFF. The CDR3 DNA reads as TGTGCCAGCAGCTTAGTTGGCAATGAAAAACTGTTTTTT. The chain links TRBV7-3 to TRBJ1-4; the D is unclear. V lost 2 bases to trimming and J lost 5 bases, with 6 bases between them. The germline V gene encodes CDR1 SGHTA and CDR2 FQGTGA. The CDR3 consists of 13 residues.

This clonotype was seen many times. The chain's CDR3 is CASSLTILAGDTETQYF. Written as DNA, the CDR3 is TGTGCCAGCTCCCTCACGATACTAGCGGGAGATACAGAGACCCAGTACTTC. This chain joins TRBV18 and TRBJ2-5, with 11 bases aligning to TRBD2. The CDR3 extends over 17 amino acids. V shed 6 bases and J 4 bases; nucleotides not matched to a gene: 13. CDR1 and CDR2 from the germline V gene are KGHSH and LQKENI.

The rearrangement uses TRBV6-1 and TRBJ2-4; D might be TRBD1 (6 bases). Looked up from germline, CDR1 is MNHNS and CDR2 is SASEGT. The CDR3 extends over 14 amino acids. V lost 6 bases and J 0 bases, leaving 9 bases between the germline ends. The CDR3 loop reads CASRADRAKNIQYF. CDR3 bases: TGTGCCAGCAGGGCGGACAGAGCCAAAAACATTCAGTACTTC.

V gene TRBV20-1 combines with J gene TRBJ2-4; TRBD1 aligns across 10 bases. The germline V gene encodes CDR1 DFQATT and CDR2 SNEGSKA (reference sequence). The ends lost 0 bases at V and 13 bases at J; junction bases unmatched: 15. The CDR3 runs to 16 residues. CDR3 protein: CSARDRGQGNYNGQYF. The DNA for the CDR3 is TGCAGTGCTAGAGATAGGGGACAGGGGAACTACAATGGGCAGTACTTC.

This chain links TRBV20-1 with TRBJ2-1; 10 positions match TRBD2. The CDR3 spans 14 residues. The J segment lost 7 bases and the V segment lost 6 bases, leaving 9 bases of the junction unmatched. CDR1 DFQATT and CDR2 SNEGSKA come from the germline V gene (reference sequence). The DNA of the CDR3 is TGCAGTGCCCTATCTAGCGGGAGTATAAATGAGCAGTTCTTC. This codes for CSALSSGSINEQFF.